A single T cell receptor beta chain is shown here with its context. The data were obtained in a study of blood T cell repertoires in COVID-19. Background on the study: Donors in the United States, Italy and Spain gave samples during acute or convalescent COVID-19. Nucleic acid was either cDNA or gDNA, and it came from T cells, B-cell-depleted T cells, or PBMCs.

In the authors' methods: Amplification of reference gene primers provided the estimated nucleated cell counts. Repertoires were generated with immunoSEQ multiplex PCR, while TCRdb's copy carries only in-frame clones and drops some. V and J calls and clone size follow that table, whereas D and trimming were derived from the DNA. Of some 110,000 clones listed, 70% to 85% are singletons. The trim removed 2 bases at V and 0 bases at J, leaving 7 bases unmatched. CDR1 and CDR2 (germline): SQVTM, ANQGSEA. This CDR3 spans 16 amino acids. The receptor comes from a woman aged 55-69 years with acute or convalescent COVID-19. Specimen: peripheral blood. The chain carries TRBV29-1 and TRBJ2-1; 7 nucleotides agree with TRBD2. As DNA, the CDR3 is TGCAGCGTTGAATCCGCTAGCGGAAGCTCCTACAATGAGCAGTTCTTC. This translates into CSVESASGSSYNEQFF.